The 17 T cell receptor beta chains given below trace back to one sample, sequenced in a study of CD8 T cells in ankylosing spondylitis. TCRdb reprocessed the 5' RACE reads via MiXCR and lists one record per CDR3 protein. This sample yields about 160,000 distinct CDR3 sequences, of which around 8.9% are seen a single time; approximately 16% belongs to the top ten. Sequencing was done on a sample of blood, either unsorted or a sorted T cell fraction (not recorded which). These receptors were collected from a female donor with ankylosing spondylitis or in good health (not recorded which).

This clonotype was counted at least ten times. The chain is built from TRBV4-3 and TRBJ2-1; the D gene is possibly TRBD2 (5 bases). Germline CDR1 and CDR2: LGHNA and YSLEER. This CDR3 is 15 amino acids long. Trimming left V 1 base short and J 5 bases short, with 12 bases between. The CDR3 spells CASSQGSARDNEQFF. The CDR3 region has the DNA TGCGCCAGCAGCCAAGGATCAGCGCGGGACAATGAGCAGTTCTTC.

This clonotype was detected ten times or more. This rearrangement joins TRBV27 to TRBJ2-7; the D is unclear. The germline V and J ends were trimmed by 0 bases and 5 bases, with 5 bases remaining between them. Germline assignment: CDR1 MNHEY and CDR2 SMNVEV (reference sequence). The CDR3 has 12 amino acids. The CDR3 is CASSLSGNEQYF. CDR3 DNA: TGTGCCAGCAGTTTATCAGGGAACGAGCAGTACTTC.

As to this clonotype: Since a much larger clone is just one base distant, this may be a read error. V and J are TRBV2 and TRBJ2-3, with no clear D. Germline loops: CDR1 SNHLY, CDR2 FYNNEI. There are 15 residues in the CDR3. CDR3 nucleotides: TGTGCCAGCAGTGAAGTGACATTTGTTGCAGATATGCAGTATTTT. Translation: CASSEVTFVADMQYF.

Remarks on this clonotype: A junction end diverges from the germline sequence, so it may reflect a read error. The CDR3 protein is CASNADNKQFF. The CDR3 coding sequence is TGTGCCAGCAACGCGGACAATAAGCAGTTCTTC. The V gene is TRBV2, the J gene TRBJ2-1; TRBD1 might be the D (5 bases). There are 11 residues in the CDR3. Germline V gives CDR1 SNHLY, CDR2 FYNNEI.

This clonotype was seen ten or more times. The V call is TRBV20-1, the J call TRBJ1-2; D remains ambiguous. There are 16 residues in the CDR3. The V end lost 0 bases, the J end lost 0 bases, and 14 bases lay between the germline ends. Germline lookup yields CDR1 DFQATT and CDR2 SNEGSKA (reference sequence). CDR3 residues: CSARDVTASTNYGYTF. In nucleotides, the CDR3 is TGCAGTGCTAGAGATGTGACGGCCTCAACTAACTATGGCTACACCTTC.

This clonotype was observed at least ten times. The CDR3 here is CASSTPPGLNNEQFF. For the CDR3, the DNA is TGTGCCAGCAGTACCCCCCCGGGACTAAACAATGAGCAGTTCTTC. V is TRBV9 and J is TRBJ2-1, with 7 bases aligning to TRBD2. The CDR3 length is 15 residues. Germline CDR1 and CDR2: SGDLS and YYNGEE. V lost 5 bases to trimming and J lost 5 bases; unmatched junction nucleotides: 10.

This clonotype was seen a handful of times. As DNA, the CDR3 is TGTGCCAGCAGCCTGACAGGGGCCAGGGGGGCTTTCTTT. Protein: CASSLTGARGAFF. The chain recombines TRBV6-6 with TRBJ1-1; 8 bases match TRBD1. With 6 bases clipped from V and 11 bases from J, the junction kept 11 bases outside the gene matches. Germline-derived CDR1 and CDR2 are MNHNY and SVGAGI (reference sequence). The CDR3 length is 13 residues.

The V gene is TRBV2, the J gene TRBJ2-5; unclear D gene. The germline V gene encodes CDR1 SNHLY and CDR2 FYNNEI. CDR3 length: 13 amino acids. V lost 4 bases, J lost 0 bases, and 6 bases lay in between. DNA of the CDR3: TGTGCCAGCAGTGCATCGTACCAAGAGACCCAGTACTTC. This translates into CASSASYQETQYF.

This clonotype was seen only a few times. This chain links TRBV5-5 with TRBJ1-2; D is perhaps TRBD1 (5 bases). Between the trimmed V and J ends, which lost 0 bases and 1 base, there was a span of 7 bases. Germline CDR1 and CDR2: SGHKS and YYEKEE (reference sequence). CDR3 length: 14 amino acids. The DNA of the CDR3 is TGTGCCAGCAGCTTGGATCAGGGTAACTATGGCTACACCTTC. This encodes CASSLDQGNYGYTF. Together with reference TRBV5-5 and TRBJ1-2, the CDR3 gives the full variable domain: DAGVTQSPTHLIKTRGQQVTLRCSPISGHKSVSWYQQVLGQGPQFIFQYYEKEERGRGNFPDRFSARQFPNYSSELNVNALLLGDSALYLCASSLDQGNYGYTFGSGTRLTVV.

The V and J genes are TRBV7-6 and TRBJ2-2; possibly TRBD1 for D (6 bases). The germline V gene encodes CDR1 SGHVS and CDR2 FNYEAQ. The CDR3 is 13 residues long. The V end lost 3 bases, the J end lost 5 bases, and 7 bases lay between the germline ends. In nucleotides, the CDR3 is TGTGCCAGCAGCTTCAGGGGAACCGGGGAGCTGTTTTTT. Amino acid sequence: CASSFRGTGELFF.

This clonotype occurred many times. One junction end disagrees with the germline gene, perhaps due to a read error. The rearrangement links TRBV10-3 to TRBJ2-1, with D unclear. The CDR3 has 12 residues. Germline assignment: CDR1 ENHRY and CDR2 SYGVKD. Here the CDR3 reads CAISESGPDEVF. The CDR3 coding sequence is TGTGCCATCAGTGAGTCAGGGCCCGATGAGGTCTTC.

The chain uses TRBV4-3 and TRBJ2-7; D perhaps matches TRBD1 (6 bases). This CDR3 has 15 residues. CDR1 is LGHNA and CDR2 is YSLEER in the germline V gene. The V end was cut by 4 bases, the J end by 7 bases, with 20 bases between. The CDR3 DNA reads TGCGCCAGCAGCCCGACCGGACAGACCCGTTTGGAGCAGTACTTC. This sequence encodes CASSPTGQTRLEQYF.

The chain couples TRBV6-6 to TRBJ2-7; possible D gene TRBD1, 6 bases. V was pared by 6 bases and J by 3 bases, with 9 bases between. The V gene's germline CDR1 is MNHNY and CDR2 SVGAGI (reference sequence). The CDR3 extends over 12 amino acids. In DNA form, the CDR3 reads TGTGCCAGCAGAAAGGACAGCTACGAGCAGTACTTC. This encodes CASRKDSYEQYF.

The table lists this clonotype with a few counts. This rearrangement joins TRBV12-3 or TRBV12-4 to TRBJ2-3; no clear D. This CDR3 has 13 residues. V gave up 1 base and J gave up 6 bases, with 8 bases separating them. The CDR3 DNA follows: TGTGCCAGCAGTTTAGAGGGCCTTGATACGCAGTATTTT. Translated, it gives CASSLEGLDTQYF.

This rearrangement joins TRBV9 to TRBJ2-5, with 7 bases aligning to TRBD2. Germline V gives CDR1 SGDLS, CDR2 YYNGEE. J gave up 2 bases and V 5 bases, and 6 bases lay outside the gene matches. There are 14 residues in the CDR3. CDR3 sequence reads: CASRPGLSQETQYF. The CDR3 DNA is TGTGCCAGCAGACCGGGACTATCTCAAGAGACCCAGTACTTC.

The chain couples TRBV25-1 to TRBJ1-2; D is unclear. Trimming pared 1 base from V and 8 bases from J, leaving 11 bases between. This CDR3 comprises 13 residues. Germline V lookup: CDR1 MGHDK, CDR2 SYGVNS. The CDR3 protein is CASSESASLGYTF. In DNA form, the CDR3 reads TGTGCCAGCAGTGAATCAGCCTCTCTGGGCTACACCTTC.

The sample holds a few counts of this clonotype. V gene TRBV2 combines with J gene TRBJ1-1, with D tentatively TRBD1 (6 bases). Per germline, CDR1 SNHLY and CDR2 FYNNEI. Trimming removed 2 bases at V and 0 bases at J, with 16 bases between. The CDR3 contains 17 residues. CDR3 sequence reads: CASSETRGTLMNTEAFF. The CDR3, as DNA: TGTGCCAGCAGTGAAACCAGGGGTACCCTCATGAACACTGAAGCTTTCTTT.